This section outlines one T cell receptor beta chain sequence together with its context. This record comes from a study of blood T cells in healthy people across ages. A second roughly 7 to 12 cycle PCR used barcoded and J-beta primers. No fewer than 2.5 million CDR3-containing paired-end reads came from each sample. A single record per CDR3 protein comes from TCRdb applying MiXCR to the 5' RACE reads. Counted here are 800,000 or so distinct CDR3 sequences, around 25% occurring once; the ten biggest clones make up more than 3%. Trimming cost V 6 bases and J 5 bases; bases outside gene matches: 1. Germline CDR1 is MNHEY and CDR2 is SVGAGI. The length of the CDR3 is 13 residues. This same sample was also part of a study on T cells of mothers and their children. As that report states: There were over 8.5 million TCR beta CDR3 reads from each mother and a few million from each child.

The sequence was obtained from a boy aged 5-17 years in good health. The sample comprised blood. This rearrangement joins TRBV6-5 to TRBJ1-4; 9 bases match TRBD1. The CDR3: CASRTGGNEKLFF. The CDR3 nucleotides read TGTGCCAGCAGGACAGGGGGGAATGAAAAACTGTTTTTT.